The subject of this entry is one TCR beta chain. The antigen is undetermined. These data are taken from a study of siplizumab effects on memory and regulatory T cells. The CDR3 spans 14 residues. In germline, CDR1 is SGHVS, CDR2 FQNEAQ. V was pared by 1 base and J by 2 bases, with 7 bases between. For every sample, about 10^5 TCR templates were assayed. Sequenced by immunoSEQ multiplex PCR; TCRdb stores in-frame clones only, minus some. The sample carries about 50,000 clones, 93% recorded once. General study results and limits: The authors mapped only a minor fraction of alloreactive clones to unstimulated subsets. A major contribution to the alloresponse seemed to be made by naive T cells, which seemed more diverse than memory cells. Alloreactive sequences whose origin lay in unstimulated CD4+ memory cells were significantly reduced by siplizumab.

V usage is TRBV7-8 and J usage is TRBJ2-3, with unresolved D. This receptor was taken from a human donor in good health. Specimen: CD8+ T cells sorted from blood. The CDR3 region is CASSLGDFTDTQYF. The CDR3 DNA is TGTGCCAGCAGCTTAGGGGATTTCACAGATACGCAGTATTTT.